What follows describes a single T cell receptor beta chain. TCRdb keeps only in-frame clones here, not all; method: immunoSEQ multiplex PCR. The top ten hold about 3% of the sample, which has 150,000 or so clones, around two thirds seen once. Germline assignment: CDR1 MDHEN and CDR2 SYDVKM. This CDR3 contains 16 residues. Trimming cost V 4 bases and J 6 bases; bases outside gene matches: 10. The record originates from a study of blood T cell repertoires in COVID-19. Whole-study context: Nucleic acid was either cDNA or gDNA, and it came from T cells, B-cell-depleted T cells, or PBMCs.

This sequence was found in a woman aged 80 or over with acute or convalescent COVID-19. The rearrangement uses TRBV28 and TRBJ1-4; TRBD1 matches 8 bases. Sequencing was done on a sample of peripheral blood. In nucleotides, the CDR3 is TGTGCCAGCAGTTCCCGGGGTGGGACAGGCCATGAAAAACTGTTTTTT. It is translated as CASSSRGGTGHEKLFF.